Listed below are T cell receptor beta chains from one sample, sequenced in a study of pediatric ulcerative colitis. Only in-frame clones appear in the TCRdb table, and some are missing; sequencing was by immunoSEQ multiplex PCR. Of 55,000 to 80,000 clones in the sample, 77% were seen once. The specimen was blood. These receptors were collected from a boy aged 5-17 years with moderate ulcerative colitis. CDR3s include the opening cysteine and the closing phenylalanine or tryptophan. A D gene is named only where the DNA matches it firmly. Some rows have no size entry. The others give once, few or many, or a class for an expanded clone.

abundance	d_gene	v_gene	j_gene	CDR3nt	CDR3aa
-	TRBD2	TRBV4-2	TRBJ2-1	TGTGCCAGCAGCCAAGAGAGCGGGAATAGCGGGGGGCTTTCATACAATGAGCAGTTCTTC	CASSQESGNSGGLSYNEQFF
-	-	TRBV5-1	TRBJ2-7	TGCGCCAGCAGCTTGGTACGAGACACCTACGAGCAGTACTTC	CASSLVRDTYEQYF
-	-	TRBV20-1	TRBJ1-4	TGCAGTGCCAGAGATGAAAAACTGTTTTTT	CSARDEKLFF
-	TRBD1	TRBV29-1	TRBJ1-2	TGCAGCGTTTCAGGGGGTCTGGACTATGGCTACACCTTC	CSVSGGLDYGYTF
-	-	TRBV6-5	TRBJ2-1	TGTGCCAGCAGTCGTCTAACCCCAACCTCCATCTGGCAGTTCTTC	CASSRLTPTSIWQFF
-	TRBD2	TRBV5-1	TRBJ2-3	TGCGCCAGCAGCCAAAGAGCGGGGAGAACAGATACGCAGTATTTT	CASSQRAGRTDTQYF
-	-	TRBV6-6	TRBJ1-2	TGTGCCAGCAGTCGCCGTGGGGCAGCTAACTATGGCTACACCTTC	CASSRRGAANYGYTF
-	TRBD1	TRBV29-1	TRBJ2-7	TGCAGCGCCCAGGGACAGGGGGTCCACGAGCAGTACTTC	CSAQGQGVHEQYF
-	-	TRBV6-1	TRBJ1-2	TGTGCCAGCAGGTCGACCCAGGCTGGCTACACCTTC	CASRSTQAGYTF
-	-	TRBV4-2	TRBJ2-4	TGTGCCAGCAGCCAAGCTGCAAGGGGAAACATTCAGTACTTC	CASSQAARGNIQYF
-	-	TRBV7-6	TRBJ1-4	TGTGCCAGCAGCCCGGGGCGGGACGGAGTAGGTGAAAAACTGTTTTTT	CASSPGRDGVGEKLFF
-	TRBD2	TRBV6-5	TRBJ2-1	TGTGCCAGCAGCCATAGCGGGAGGGCCATAAATGAGCAGTTCTTC	CASSHSGRAINEQFF
-	-	TRBV19	TRBJ1-1	TGTGCCATCTGGGTCAGCACTGAAGCTTTCTTT	CAIWVSTEAFF
once	TRBD1	TRBV5-6	TRBJ1-2	TGTGCCAGCAGCTTTGGACAGGGGATCGGCTACACCTTC	CASSFGQGIGYTF
-	-	TRBV7-9	TRBJ2-7	TGTGCCAGCAGCTTAGCCAGGGTCCACGAGCAGTACTTC	CASSLARVHEQYF
-	-	TRBV7-2	TRBJ1-5	TGTGCCAGCAGCTTAAGAATTGAGCCCCAGCATTTT	CASSLRIEPQHF
-	-	TRBV15	TRBJ2-7	TGTGCCACCAGCAGAGAACAGGCCTCCTACGAGCAGTACTTC	CATSREQASYEQYF
-	TRBD2	TRBV30	TRBJ2-1	TGTGCCTGGAGTAACCTTATAGCGGGAGCCTACAATGAGCAGTTCTTC	CAWSNLIAGAYNEQFF
few	TRBD1	TRBV9	TRBJ2-7	TGTGCCAGCAGCGTAGGGGCGGGACAGGGTGCCTGGGAGCAGTACTTC	CASSVGAGQGAWEQYF
-	TRBD1	TRBV10-1	TRBJ2-3	TGCGCCAGCAGTGAGTCCGGGACAGGGAAGTCAGATACGCAGTATTTT	CASSESGTGKSDTQYF
once	-	TRBV7-9	TRBJ1-1	TGTGCCAGCAGCTTTGGTTCAACGGAAGCTTTCTTT	CASSFGSTEAFF
-	-	TRBV5-1	TRBJ2-5	TGCGCCAGCAGGGTGGCGGAGACCCAGTACTTC	CASRVAETQYF
-	-	TRBV6-1	TRBJ1-2	TGTGCCAGCAGCAGGGATTTGAACTATGGCTACACCTTC	CASSRDLNYGYTF